These T cell receptor beta chains were read from a single sample in a study of tumor-infiltrating lymphocytes in localized non-small cell lung cancer. Sequencing used immunoSEQ multiplex PCR; TCRdb keeps in-frame clones, though not all of them. The sample includes fewer than 25,000 clones, around 75% of them seen just once. Material for sequencing was lung tumor tissue. These receptors originate from a human donor with non-small cell lung cancer. Both conserved end residues are part of each CDR3. A D gene is named only where the DNA matches it firmly.

J	D	V	CDR3
TRBJ1-6	.	TRBV27	CASSFPSGTVNSPLHF
TRBJ1-1	.	TRBV27	CASSFRENTEAFF
TRBJ1-1	.	TRBV30	CAWNHGTLNTEAFF
TRBJ1-6	TRBD1	TRBV5-1	CASSPGQGYSPLHF
TRBJ1-1	.	TRBV30	CAWTVGTFHTEAFF
TRBJ2-2	.	TRBV5-4	CASSLNAGELFF
TRBJ1-2	.	TRBV14	CASSGEPRGYGYTF
TRBJ2-3	TRBD2	TRBV6-1	CASSERVAGGWDTQYF
TRBJ1-1	.	TRBV27	CAARRAVNTEAFF
TRBJ1-1	.	TRBV6-6	CASSTGNTEAFF
TRBJ2-3	.	TRBV5-1	CASRLSGNTDTQYF
TRBJ1-6	TRBD1	TRBV11-3	CASSSTGTGNSPLHF
TRBJ1-1	.	TRBV6-1	CASSAGHLGAFF
TRBJ1-1	.	TRBV19	CASSIGGQISNTEAFF
TRBJ1-5	TRBD1	TRBV27	CASSSTGAGYQPQHF
TRBJ2-7	.	TRBV7-2	CASSFSPADEQYF
TRBJ2-1	.	TRBV7-9	CASSLAVDNEQFF
TRBJ2-1	TRBD2	TRBV5-1	CASGEGSSYNEQFF
TRBJ1-1	.	TRBV2	CASRQQDRFTEAFF
TRBJ1-6	.	TRBV28	CASSPPSGQYSPLHF
TRBJ2-7	TRBD2	TRBV11-3	CASSLGLAVRDEQYF
TRBJ1-1	TRBD1	TRBV5-4	CASGDRGMNTEAFF
TRBJ2-7	.	TRBV25-1	CASRESSGNQYF
TRBJ1-1	.	TRBV5-1	CASSLGERTEAFF
TRBJ2-7	.	TRBV5-6	CASSLGAGQYF
TRBJ2-7	.	TRBV5-5	CASSLLSGSEQYF
TRBJ1-6	.	TRBV7-2	CASSPLILAGLLHF